Below are 10 T cell receptor beta chains sequenced from a single sample in a study of shared clonotypes between healthy human individuals (dated by TCRdb to about 2020). Library prep was done by the immunoSEQ multiplex PCR assay. As stored in TCRdb, this immuneACCESS dataset retains in-frame rearrangements with V and J assigned. A fraction of the clones does not appear; measured against another copy, unresolved V genes explain less than half of the discrepancy, and the remainder lacks a known reason. Within this sample are more than 2,000,000 clones, with about 92% of them counted one time only. The top ten hold 0.39% of the sample. The sample taken for sequencing was naive CD4+ T cells from PBMCs. Taken with the paper, the label for cell subset or site translates to: CD45RA+ positively selected. The receptors stem from a man aged 18 to 30 in good health. Some clones in this sample may be carry-over from other donors' samples.

This chain links TRBV5-8 with TRBJ2-5; the match to TRBD2 covers 7 bases. Germline V gene lookup returns CDR1 SGHTS and CDR2 YDEGEE. This CDR3 region has 15 residues. Germline trimming cut 2 bases from V and 2 bases from J; bases unmatched to any gene: 6. CDR3 protein: CASSFSGGRQETQYF. In nucleotides, the CDR3 is TGTGCCAGCAGCTTCTCGGGAGGCAGGCAAGAGACCCAGTACTTC.

The J gene is TRBJ2-2, the V gene TRBV7-3, with no clear D. V lost 3 bases to trimming and J lost 3 bases, with 8 bases between them. The CDR3 extends over 14 amino acids. Germline V CDR1 and CDR2: SGHTA, FQGTGA. This CDR3 reads CASSFGLDTGELFF. CDR3 in DNA: TGTGCCAGCAGCTTTGGTCTAGACACCGGGGAGCTGTTTTTT.

The CDR3: CASSPPNGSPNEQFF. The CDR3 DNA follows: TGTGCCAGCAGCCCCCCAAACGGGAGCCCCAATGAGCAGTTCTTC. The chain uses TRBV7-3 and TRBJ2-1; tentatively, D is TRBD2 (6 bases). In germline, CDR1 is SGHTA, CDR2 FQGTGA. V gave up 5 bases and J gave up 6 bases, with 17 bases separating them. The CDR3 runs to 15 residues.

This chain links TRBV15 with TRBJ1-1; D remains unclear. Trimming took 5 bases from V and 1 from J, leaving 8 bases between them. The germline V gene encodes CDR1 LNHNV and CDR2 YYDKDF (reference sequence). This CDR3 is 13 amino acids long. CDR3 nucleotide sequence: TGTGCCACCAGCGGAGGCCAGAACACTGAAGCTTTCTTT. Its protein product is CATSGGQNTEAFF.

The chain links TRBV6-1 to TRBJ2-1, with 11 positions matching TRBD2. The CDR3 length is 15 residues. From germline, CDR1 is MNHNS and CDR2 SASEGT. The ends lost 6 bases at V and 8 bases at J; junction bases unmatched: 9. The CDR3 nucleotides read TGTGCCAGCAGATTTTTACTAGCGGGGGTCGATGAGCAGTTCTTC. This gives the protein CASRFLLAGVDEQFF.

This clone has a single count. V usage is TRBV11-1 and J usage is TRBJ2-1; the match to TRBD1 covers 12 bases. CDR3 length: 14 residues. Trimming at V came to 4 bases and at J to 6 bases, leaving 1 base not matched to a gene. Germline V gives CDR1 SGHAT, CDR2 FQDESV (reference sequence). The CDR3 DNA sequence: TGTGCCAGCAGCTGGGACAGGGGGCTCAATGAGCAGTTCTTC. It is translated as CASSWDRGLNEQFF. Variable domain in full (rest from reference TRBV11-1 and TRBJ2-1): EAEVAQSPRYKITEKSQAVAFWCDPISGHATLYWYRQILGQGPELLVQFQDESVVDDSQLPKDRFSAERLKGVDSTLKIQPAELGDSAMYLCASSWDRGLNEQFFGPGTRLTVL.

To note about this clone: This CDR3 is also generated by other DNA sequences in the sample. V gene TRBV5-1 combines with J gene TRBJ2-3; D unresolved. The CDR3 runs 12 residues. Germline lookup yields CDR1 SGHRS and CDR2 YFSETQ. Trimming took 2 bases from V and 6 from J, leaving 7 bases between them. CDR3 DNA sequence: TGCGCCAGCAGCTTAATGGGGGATACGCAGTATTTT. Translation gives CASSLMGDTQYF. The full variable domain, completed using reference TRBV5-1 and TRBJ2-3, is KAGVTQTPRYLIKTRGQQVTLSCSPISGHRSVSWYQQTPGQGLQFLFEYFSETQRNKGNFPGRFSGRQFSNSRSEMNVSTLELGDSALYLCASSLMGDTQYFGPGTRLTVL.

V usage is TRBV29-1 and J usage is TRBJ1-1, with D unclear. The V and J ends lost 3 bases and 1 base respectively, with 12 bases between them. Germline V lookup: CDR1 SQVTM, CDR2 ANQGSEA. This CDR3 has 14 amino acids. CDR3 residues: CSVDKEPGNTEAFF. The CDR3 DNA is TGCAGCGTTGACAAGGAGCCAGGGAACACTGAAGCTTTCTTT. The entire variable domain, with the rest obtained from reference TRBV29-1 and TRBJ1-1, is as follows: SAVISQKPSRDICQRGTSLTIQCQVDSQVTMMFWYRQQPGQSLTLIATANQGSEATYESGFVIDKFPISRPNLTFSTLTVSNMSPEDSSIYLCSVDKEPGNTEAFFGQGTRLTVV.

V usage is TRBV20-1 and J usage is TRBJ1-1, with D tentatively TRBD1 (6 bases). Germline CDR1 is DFQATT and CDR2 is SNEGSKA (reference sequence). The germline V and J ends were trimmed by 8 bases and 5 bases, with 9 bases remaining between them. This CDR3 contains 10 residues. Here the CDR3 reads CSPRGTEAFF. In nucleotides, the CDR3 is TGCAGTCCCAGGGGTACTGAAGCTTTCTTT.

The chain carries TRBV7-6 and TRBJ1-5; 7 bases map to TRBD1. With 2 bases clipped from V and 3 bases from J, the junction kept 16 bases outside the gene matches. This CDR3 contains 19 residues. Per the germline V gene, CDR1 is SGHVS and CDR2 is FNYEAQ. This chain's CDR3 is CASSLSPGRGSLNNQPQHF. The CDR3 nucleotides read TGTGCCAGCAGCTTAAGTCCTGGCAGGGGGAGCCTGAACAATCAGCCCCAGCATTTT.